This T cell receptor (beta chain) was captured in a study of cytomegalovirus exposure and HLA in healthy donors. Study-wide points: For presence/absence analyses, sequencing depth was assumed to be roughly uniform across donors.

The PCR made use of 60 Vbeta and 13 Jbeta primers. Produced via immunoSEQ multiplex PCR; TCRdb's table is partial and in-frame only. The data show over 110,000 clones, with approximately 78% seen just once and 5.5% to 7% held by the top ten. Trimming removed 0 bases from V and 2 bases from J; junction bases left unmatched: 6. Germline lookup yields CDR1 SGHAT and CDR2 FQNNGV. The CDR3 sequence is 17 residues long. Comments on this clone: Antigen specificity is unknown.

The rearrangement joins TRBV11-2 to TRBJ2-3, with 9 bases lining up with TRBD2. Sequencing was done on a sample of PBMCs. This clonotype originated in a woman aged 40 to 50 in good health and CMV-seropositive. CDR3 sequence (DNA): TGTGCCAGCAGCTTAGATGGGCTAGCGGGGAACACAGATACGCAGTATTTT. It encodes CASSLDGLAGNTDTQYF. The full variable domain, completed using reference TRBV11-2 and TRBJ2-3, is EAGVAQSPRYKIIEKRQSVAFWCNPISGHATLYWYQQILGQGPKLLIQFQNNGVVDDSQLPKDRFSAERLKGVDSTLKIQPAKLEDSAVYLCASSLDGLAGNTDTQYFGPGTRLTVL.